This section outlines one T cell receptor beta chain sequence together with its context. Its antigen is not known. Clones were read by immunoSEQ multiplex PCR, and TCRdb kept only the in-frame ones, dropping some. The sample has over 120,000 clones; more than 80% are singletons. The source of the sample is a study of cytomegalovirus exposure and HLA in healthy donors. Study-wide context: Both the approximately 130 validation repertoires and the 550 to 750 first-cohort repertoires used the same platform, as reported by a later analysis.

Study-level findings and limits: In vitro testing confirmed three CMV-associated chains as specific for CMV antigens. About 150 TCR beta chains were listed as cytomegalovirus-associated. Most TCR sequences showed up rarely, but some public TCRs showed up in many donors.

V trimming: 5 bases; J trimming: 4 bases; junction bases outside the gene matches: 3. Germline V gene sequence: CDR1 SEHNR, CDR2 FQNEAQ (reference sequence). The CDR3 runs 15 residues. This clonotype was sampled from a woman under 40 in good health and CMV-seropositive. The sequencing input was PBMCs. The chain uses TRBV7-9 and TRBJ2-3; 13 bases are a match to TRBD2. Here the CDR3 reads CASSQLAGGPDTQYF. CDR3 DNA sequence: TGTGCCAGCAGCCAACTAGCGGGAGGGCCAGATACGCAGTATTTT.